The 32 T cell receptor beta chains below come from one sample, sequenced in a study of OX40 agonist ivuxolimab in advanced cancers. TCRdb's table, derived via immunoSEQ multiplex PCR, lists solely in-frame clones and lacks some. The repertoire holds fewer than 45,000 clones, with nearly 90% as singletons. The sequencing here drew on CD4+ or CD8+ T cells sorted from blood, taken in a trial of the OX40 agonist ivuxolimab. These receptors came from an adult with an advanced solid tumor such as melanoma, head and neck, liver or kidney cancer.

The J gene is TRBJ2-7, the V gene TRBV5-1; D tentatively fits TRBD1 or TRBD2 (6 bases each). This CDR3 region has 15 residues. The germline V gene encodes CDR1 SGHRS and CDR2 YFSETQ. V was shortened by 2 bases and J by 6 bases, with 18 bases between the two germline ends. CDR3 residues: CASSFDPGAGFEQYF. The CDR3 nucleotides read TGCGCCAGCAGCTTCGACCCGGGGGCAGGGTTCGAGCAGTACTTC.

The genes are TRBV28 and TRBJ2-7, with 10 positions matching TRBD1. This CDR3 has 18 residues. Germline V lookup: CDR1 MDHEN, CDR2 SYDVKM. Germline trimming cut 4 bases from V and 2 bases from J; bases unmatched to any gene: 14. In nucleotides, the CDR3 is TGTGCCAGCAGTTCAGACGAAAATCCCGGGACAGGGGCCTACGAGCAGTACTTC. Its protein product is CASSSDENPGTGAYEQYF.

The gene calls are TRBV2 and TRBJ2-7; 7 positions match TRBD1. The CDR3 runs to 13 residues. J lost 5 bases, V lost 6 bases, and 7 bases had no gene match. Per germline, CDR1 SNHLY and CDR2 FYNNEI. The CDR3 sequence: CASSRQGTNEQYF. The CDR3 DNA reads as TGTGCCAGCAGCAGACAGGGTACGAACGAGCAGTACTTC.

The V and J genes are TRBV27 and TRBJ1-1; TRBD1 might be the D (5 bases). The V gene's germline CDR1 is MNHEY and CDR2 SMNVEV (reference sequence). The CDR3 covers 13 residues. Trimming cost V 6 bases and J 10 bases, with 18 bases left between them. CDR3 in amino acids: CASREGQGLLAFF. In nucleotides, the CDR3 is TGTGCCAGCAGGGAAGGGCAGGGTCTACTAGCTTTCTTT.

This clone has only one observation. The chain uses TRBV6-6 and TRBJ1-5, with D possibly TRBD1 on 5 matching bases. The CDR3 runs 15 residues. In germline, CDR1 is MNHNY, CDR2 SVGAGI (reference sequence). Trimming took off 7 bases at V and 0 bases at J, with 13 bases between the two ends. CDR3 nucleotides: TGTGCCAGCACCCCGGGACGGGCTAGCAATCAGCCCCAGCATTTT. The encoded protein is CASTPGRASNQPQHF.

This chain uses TRBV5-6 with TRBJ2-1; 11 nucleotides align to TRBD2. The CDR3 extends over 17 amino acids. After removal of 4 bases from V and 1 base from J, the junction contained 7 bases not matched to a gene. The germline V gene has CDR1 SGHDT and CDR2 YYEEEE. This chain's CDR3 is CASSHTSGSLSYNEQFF. CDR3 DNA sequence: TGTGCCAGCAGCCACACTAGCGGGAGTTTATCCTACAATGAGCAGTTCTTC.

This chain connects TRBV15 to TRBJ2-2; D unresolved. Trimming pared 3 bases from V and 2 bases from J, leaving 13 bases between. Per germline, CDR1 LNHNV and CDR2 YYDKDF (reference sequence). The CDR3 is 16 residues long. CDR3: CATSRVQSPNTGELFF. In nucleotides, the CDR3 is TGTGCCACCAGCAGGGTCCAATCCCCAAACACCGGGGAGCTGTTTTTT. Looking up the rest from reference TRBV15 and TRBJ2-2 gives the full variable domain: DAMVIQNPRYQVTQFGKPVTLSCSQTLNHNVMYWYQQKSSQAPKLLFHYYDKDFNNEADTPDNFQSRRPNTSFCFLDIRSPGLGDTAMYLCATSRVQSPNTGELFFGEGSRLTVL.

This clone was seen a few times. The V call is TRBV10-2, the J call TRBJ2-7, with 7 bases matching TRBD1. V was clipped by 5 bases and J by 5 bases; unmatched bases: 3. CDR1 and CDR2 (germline): WSHSY, SAAADI. The length of the CDR3 is 12 residues. This chain's CDR3 is CASSTRGHEQYF. The CDR3 DNA is TGCGCCAGCAGTACGAGGGGGCACGAGCAGTACTTC.

This chain uses TRBV7-9 with TRBJ2-5; the D gene is possibly TRBD2 (6 bases). CDR1 and CDR2 from the germline V gene are SEHNR and FQNEAQ (reference sequence). CDR3 length: 16 residues. V was clipped by 3 bases and J by 5 bases, with 19 bases between them. The CDR3 spells CASSFPSGLHSETQYF. The CDR3 DNA follows: TGTGCCAGCAGCTTCCCCTCGGGACTCCACTCGGAGACCCAGTACTTC.

The chain has TRBV6-1 and TRBJ2-7; 11 positions agree with TRBD1. The trim removed 6 bases at V and 5 bases at J, leaving 6 bases unmatched. There are 14 residues in the CDR3. Germline V gene lookup returns CDR1 MNHNS and CDR2 SASEGT. The CDR3 nucleotides read TGTGCCAGCAGAGGACAGGGGGCGCAAAACGAGCAGTACTTC. This encodes CASRGQGAQNEQYF.

The J gene is TRBJ1-5, the V gene TRBV18; D is ambiguous. The ends were cut back, 3 bases at V and 9 bases at J, with 12 bases in the middle. Germline CDR1 KGHSH, CDR2 LQKENI. The CDR3 runs to 13 residues. The CDR3 reads CASSPTTDSPQHF. The CDR3, as DNA: TGTGCCAGCTCACCGACAACGGATTCGCCCCAGCATTTT.

This clone occurred once. The chain has TRBV28 and TRBJ1-2; D is unresolved. The germline V gene has CDR1 MDHEN and CDR2 SYDVKM. V gave up 8 bases and J gave up 4 bases, with 14 bases separating them. This CDR3 has 13 residues. The CDR3 here is CASRGGPLYGYTF. Written as DNA, the CDR3 is TGTGCCAGCCGTGGAGGACCCCTCTATGGCTACACCTTC.

The V call is TRBV7-2, the J call TRBJ2-1, with TRBD2 as a possible D gene (5 bases). The V gene lost 7 bases and the J gene lost 7 bases, with 20 bases spanning the gap. Looked up from germline, CDR1 is SGHTA and CDR2 is FQGNSA. The CDR3 loop spans 15 amino acids. CDR3 in amino acids: CASTSNSQTRNEQFF. The DNA of the CDR3 is TGTGCCAGCACCTCAAACTCCCAAACTAGGAATGAGCAGTTCTTC.

J is TRBJ2-7 and V is TRBV30; D is unresolved. Trimming removed 1 base from V and 0 bases from J, with 7 bases in between. This CDR3 is built from 13 residues. The germline V gene has CDR1 GTSNPN and CDR2 SVGIG (reference sequence). CDR3 in DNA: TGTGCCTGGAGTGGTGGGTTCTCCTACGAGCAGTACTTC. Its protein is CAWSGGFSYEQYF.

This chain links TRBV19 with TRBJ2-2, with TRBD2 matching 11 bases. The CDR3 contains 19 residues. From germline, CDR1 is LNHDA and CDR2 SQIVND (reference sequence). V gave up 5 bases and J gave up 0 bases; unmatched junction bases: 11. The CDR3 loop is CASSGGALAGVANTGELFF. CDR3 DNA sequence: TGTGCCAGTAGTGGGGGCGCACTAGCGGGAGTCGCGAACACCGGGGAGCTGTTTTTT.

This chain links TRBV5-1 with TRBJ2-2, with D perhaps matching TRBD2 (6 bases). The CDR3 has 11 residues. Germline CDR1 and CDR2: SGHRS and YFSETQ. The ends were cut back, 7 bases at V and 6 bases at J, with 7 bases in the middle. The CDR3 protein is CASWGAGELFF. The CDR3 region has the DNA TGCGCCAGCTGGGGGGCCGGGGAGCTGTTTTTT.

The chain combines TRBV10-3 with TRBJ2-3; D not certain. CDR1 ENHRY and CDR2 SYGVKD come from the germline V gene. CDR3 length: 14 residues. Trimming removed 2 bases from V and 1 base from J, with 7 bases in between. CDR3: CAISEDPGTDTQYF. As DNA, the CDR3 is TGTGCCATCAGTGAGGACCCCGGCACAGATACGCAGTATTTT.

This clone has only one observation. The CDR3 DNA reads as TGTGCCAGCAGTTTAAGGGGCAGGAGCGAGCAGTACTTC. Its protein product is CASSLRGRSEQYF. The chain uses TRBV27 and TRBJ2-5; D possibly corresponds to TRBD1 (5 bases). The DNA end is more similar to TRBJ2-7, so the J call may be wrong. CDR3 length equals 13 residues. The germline V gene has CDR1 MNHEY and CDR2 SMNVEV (reference sequence).

V usage is TRBV19 and J usage is TRBJ1-5, with 11 nucleotides matching TRBD1. In germline, CDR1 is LNHDA, CDR2 SQIVND (reference sequence). The CDR3 runs 17 residues. V was clipped by 2 bases and J by 5 bases; unmatched bases: 8. The CDR3 here is CASSIRRVGQGDQPQHF. Here the CDR3 DNA reads TGTGCCAGTAGTATAAGACGGGTGGGACAGGGGGATCAGCCCCAGCATTTT.

This chain joins TRBV6-1 and TRBJ1-3; 9 bases align to TRBD1. Germline V CDR1 and CDR2: MNHNS, SASEGT. This CDR3 contains 15 residues. The junction had 8 bases not matched to a gene; V was cut back by 11 bases and J by 0 bases. In DNA form, the CDR3 reads TGTGCCCTAAAGGGACAGGGCTACTCTGGAAACACCATATATTTT. This encodes CALKGQGYSGNTIYF.

There are a few counts of this clone. The V gene is TRBV7-9, the J gene TRBJ1-5; possibly TRBD1 for D (5 bases). Germline V lookup: CDR1 SEHNR, CDR2 FQNEAQ (reference sequence). V was shortened by 1 base and J by 4 bases, with 8 bases between the two germline ends. CDR3 length equals 14 residues. The CDR3 DNA is TGTGCCAGCAGCTTAGACAGGTCGAATCAGCCCCAGCATTTT. Its translation is CASSLDRSNQPQHF.

The rearrangement links TRBV19 to TRBJ2-5; TRBD1 matches 7 bases. This CDR3 has 12 amino acids. V shed 8 bases, J shed 7 bases, and the junction held 7 bases outside the gene matches. The germline CDR1 and CDR2 sequences are LNHDA and SQIVND (reference sequence). CDR3 region: CASHDRVGTQYF. The CDR3 DNA reads as TGTGCCAGTCACGACAGGGTGGGGACCCAGTACTTC.

This rearrangement joins TRBV7-8 to TRBJ1-5; 11 positions match TRBD1. The CDR3 extends over 16 amino acids. CDR1 and CDR2 from the germline V gene are SGHVS and FQNEAQ. The V segment lost 4 bases and the J segment 4 bases; nucleotides outside the gene matches: 6. CDR3 sequence (DNA): TGTGCCAGCAGCTCCGGGACAGGGGGGCAGAATCAGCCCCAGCATTTT. Translation gives CASSSGTGGQNQPQHF.

The CDR3: CAISDGARSSYNEQFF. Here the CDR3 DNA reads TGTGCCATCAGTGATGGGGCGAGAAGCTCCTACAATGAGCAGTTCTTC. The rearrangement links TRBV10-3 to TRBJ2-1; D perhaps matches TRBD1 (5 bases). Germline V gene lookup returns CDR1 ENHRY and CDR2 SYGVKD. Trimming left V 3 bases short and J 0 bases short, with 12 bases between. The CDR3 is made up of 16 amino acids.

The CDR3 bases are TGTGCCAGCAGCGTACGGGGAGGGGGGAACACTGAAGCTTTCTTT. Its protein product is CASSVRGGGNTEAFF. The chain employs TRBV9 and TRBJ1-1; tentative D call: TRBD1 (6 bases). Trimming took 1 base from V and 1 from J, leaving 11 bases between them. The CDR3 sequence is 15 residues long. Germline V gene data show CDR1 as SGDLS and CDR2 as YYNGEE.

V and J are TRBV19 and TRBJ2-7; D is possibly TRBD2 (5 bases). With 1 base removed from V and 7 bases from J, the gap between germline ends came to 14 bases. Germline V gene lookup returns CDR1 LNHDA and CDR2 SQIVND (reference sequence). CDR3 length: 14 residues. CDR3 nucleotides: TGTGCCAGTAGTATAGGGGCCGGGATGATTGAGCAGTACTTC. Translation gives CASSIGAGMIEQYF.

The rearrangement links TRBV6-6 to TRBJ2-7; D gene uncertain. The germline gives CDR1 MNHNY, CDR2 SVGAGI (reference sequence). This CDR3 spans 13 amino acids. Trimming took off 8 bases at V and 4 bases at J, with 15 bases between the two ends. For the CDR3, the DNA is TGTGCCAGCGCCCGGAGCAGGTTGTACGAGCAGTACTTC. It specifies CASARSRLYEQYF.

Remarks on this clone: The same CDR3 also results from other DNA sequences found in this sample. The CDR3 nucleotides read TGTGCCAGCAGCTCACACCGGGACAGGGGAATATATGAGCAGTTCTTC. This codes for CASSSHRDRGIYEQFF. This chain uses TRBV11-2 with TRBJ2-1; 10 bases match TRBD1. The V gene end was trimmed by 4 bases and the J gene end by 8 bases; junction bases not matched to a gene: 11. Germline assignment: CDR1 SGHAT and CDR2 FQNNGV. The CDR3 is 16 residues long.

The rearrangement links TRBV2 to TRBJ2-1, with 9 bases aligning to TRBD2. Per the germline V gene, CDR1 is SNHLY and CDR2 is FYNNEI. This CDR3 comprises 16 residues. Trimming at V came to 2 bases and at J to 2 bases, leaving 4 bases not matched to a gene. In DNA form, the CDR3 reads TGTGCCAGCAGTGAATTGGGACTAGCCCCCTACAATGAGCAGTTCTTC. This sequence encodes CASSELGLAPYNEQFF.

The chain has TRBV7-8 and TRBJ1-6; D uncertain. The germline V gene has CDR1 SGHVS and CDR2 FQNEAQ. Trimming stripped 5 bases from V and 1 base from J, with 15 bases between. The CDR3 is 17 amino acids. For the CDR3, the DNA is TGTGCCAGCAGCCTAATCGGTGTGGGGTCCTATAATTCACCCCTCCACTTT. Protein product: CASSLIGVGSYNSPLHF.

The chain links TRBV7-9 to TRBJ1-5; no reliable D call. Per germline, CDR1 SEHNR and CDR2 FQNEAQ (reference sequence). This CDR3 is 14 amino acids long. V gave up 1 base and J gave up 5 bases, with 9 bases separating them. CDR3 coding DNA: TGTGCCAGCAGCTTAGGAGGGTTCGATCAGCCCCAGCATTTT. Protein product: CASSLGGFDQPQHF.

J is TRBJ2-7 and V is TRBV7-9; 10 nucleotides match TRBD1. CDR3 size: 15 residues. J gave up 2 bases and V 5 bases, and 6 bases lay outside the gene matches. CDR1 and CDR2 (germline): SEHNR, FQNEAQ (reference sequence). For the CDR3, the DNA is TGTGCCAGCAGCCCCGGGACAGGGGCTACCTACGAGCAGTACTTC. Its translation is CASSPGTGATYEQYF.